These 19 T cell receptor beta chains were all obtained from the same sample, sequenced in a study of cytomegalovirus exposure and HLA in healthy donors. PCR involved 60 Vbeta and 13 Jbeta primers. The method was immunoSEQ multiplex PCR; TCRdb's version includes in-frame clones alone and lacks a portion of them. The profile shows roughly 120,000 clones, more than 75% of them singletons. The specimen sequenced was PBMCs. The origin of the receptors is a woman aged 60-70 years in good health and CMV-seropositive.

The CDR3 nucleotides are TGCGCCAGCAGTCGCGTTCTGACTAATGAAAAACTGTTTTTT. It translates to CASSRVLTNEKLFF. The chain has TRBV4-1 and TRBJ1-4, with no clear D. Trimming cost V 6 bases and J 2 bases, with 10 bases left between them. CDR1 and CDR2 from the germline V gene are MGHRA and YSYEKL. The CDR3 is made up of 14 amino acids.

V usage is TRBV7-9 and J usage is TRBJ2-1; 11 nucleotides match TRBD1. The CDR3 contains 15 residues. V lost 3 bases, J lost 7 bases, and 5 bases stayed unmatched. The germline gives CDR1 SEHNR, CDR2 FQNEAQ (reference sequence). Here the CDR3 DNA reads TGTGCCAGCAGCTTGGACAGGGGGCCGGGTAATGAGCAGTTCTTC. Its protein is CASSLDRGPGNEQFF. Based on the CDR3 plus reference TRBV7-9 and TRBJ2-1, the full variable domain is DTGVSQNPRHKITKRGQNVTFRCDPISEHNRLYWYRQTLGQGPEFLTYFQNEAQLEKSRLLSDRFSAERPKGSFSTLEIQRTEQGDSAMYLCASSLDRGPGNEQFFGPGTRLTVL.

The V gene is TRBV19, the J gene TRBJ1-2; D is uncertain. There are 14 residues in the CDR3. V lost 0 bases and J lost 2, with 7 bases in between. Germline V CDR1 and CDR2: LNHDA, SQIVND (reference sequence). The CDR3 sequence is CASSIEARNYGYTF. The CDR3 bases are TGTGCCAGTAGTATAGAGGCCCGAAACTATGGCTACACCTTC.

The chain couples TRBV7-9 to TRBJ1-2; 8 bases map to TRBD1. Unmatched junction bases numbered 7, after V lost 3 bases and J lost 7 bases. The germline gives CDR1 SEHNR, CDR2 FQNEAQ (reference sequence). This CDR3 comprises 14 residues. Here the CDR3 reads CASSLEWTGSGYTF. In DNA, the CDR3 is TGTGCCAGCAGCTTGGAATGGACAGGGTCTGGCTACACCTTC.

V is TRBV25-1 and J is TRBJ2-4; 7 bases line up with TRBD2. There are 16 residues in the CDR3. The germline V gene encodes CDR1 MGHDK and CDR2 SYGVNS. J gave up 5 bases and V 4 bases, and 11 bases lay outside the gene matches. CDR3 DNA sequence: TGTGCCAGCAGTGTCACAGGAAGAGGGAGGGAAAACATTCAGTACTTC. Protein: CASSVTGRGRENIQYF.

The chain carries TRBV2 and TRBJ2-1, with a weak D call TRBD1 (6 bases). The ends were cut back, 6 bases at V and 1 base at J, with 13 bases in the middle. Germline CDR1 and CDR2: SNHLY and FYNNEI. This CDR3 is built from 15 residues. The CDR3 is CASSRDKASYNEQFF. The CDR3 bases are TGTGCCAGCAGCCGGGACAAGGCTTCCTACAATGAGCAGTTCTTC.

The chain uses TRBV19 and TRBJ1-2, with D tentatively TRBD1 (6 bases). This CDR3 comprises 15 residues. V was cut by 2 bases and J by 1 base, with 11 bases left in between. CDR1 and CDR2 from the germline V gene are LNHDA and SQIVND (reference sequence). The CDR3 DNA reads as TGTGCCAGTAGTATAAGCCGGACAGTTAACTATGGCTACACCTTC. It encodes CASSISRTVNYGYTF.

This clone was recorded only once. This chain joins TRBV7-9 and TRBJ2-3, with D uncertain. This CDR3 comprises 15 residues. Looked up from germline, CDR1 is SEHNR and CDR2 is FQNEAQ (reference sequence). V was clipped by 1 base and J by 1 base, with 9 bases between them. The CDR3 nucleotides read TGTGCCAGCAGCTTAGGGTCCACAGGCACAGATACGCAGTATTTT. Amino acids: CASSLGSTGTDTQYF.

The chain has TRBV4-3 and TRBJ1-5; D call uncertain. V was pared by 2 bases and J by 6 bases, with 11 bases between. Germline assignment: CDR1 LGHNA and CDR2 YSLEER. This CDR3 has 14 amino acids. The CDR3 sequence is CASSQIGYTQPQHF. The DNA of the CDR3 is TGCGCCAGCAGCCAAATCGGGTACACTCAGCCCCAGCATTTT.

The chain joins TRBV30 to TRBJ1-5; D unclear. V dropped 1 base and J dropped 7 bases, with 8 bases sitting between them. Per the germline V gene, CDR1 is GTSNPN and CDR2 is SVGIG (reference sequence). The CDR3 extends over 12 amino acids. The CDR3 here is CAWSGESQPQHF. The CDR3 nucleotides read TGTGCCTGGAGTGGGGAGAGCCAGCCCCAGCATTTT.

The V gene is TRBV6-5, the J gene TRBJ2-1, with 8 bases lining up with TRBD1. V lost 6 bases and J lost 4; bases outside the gene matches: 8. CDR1 and CDR2 (germline): MNHEY, SVGAGI. The CDR3 spans 15 residues. The CDR3 loop is CASSGPQGGYNEQFF. The CDR3 nucleotides are TGTGCCAGCAGCGGCCCACAGGGGGGATACAATGAGCAGTTCTTC.

The chain has TRBV14 and TRBJ1-1; TRBD1 is a possible D gene (5 bases). Germline V lookup: CDR1 SGHDN, CDR2 FVKESK. The length of the CDR3 is 16 residues. Deletions cut 3 bases from V and 5 bases from J, with 19 bases between. The CDR3 loop is CASSQGPAGRGTEAFF. For the CDR3, the DNA is TGTGCCAGCAGCCAGGGCCCAGCAGGGCGGGGTACTGAAGCTTTCTTT.

A note on this clone: The sample holds other DNA sequences that translate to the same CDR3. The V call is TRBV27, the J call TRBJ1-2, with 10 bases lining up with TRBD1. The germline gives CDR1 MNHEY, CDR2 SMNVEV (reference sequence). V gave up 6 bases and J gave up 8 bases; unmatched junction bases: 6. The CDR3 is 13 residues long. The CDR3 here is CASRPTGGYGYTF. CDR3 bases: TGTGCCAGCAGACCGACAGGGGGCTACGGCTACACCTTC.

In its sample, this clone was seen a few times. This chain joins TRBV5-1 and TRBJ1-2; 8 nucleotides align to TRBD1. Looked up from germline, CDR1 is SGHRS and CDR2 is YFSETQ. There are 15 residues in the CDR3. J was trimmed by 4 bases and V by 0 bases; bases with no gene match: 5. Here the CDR3 reads CASSLGSDRGYGYTF. The CDR3 DNA follows: TGCGCCAGCAGCTTGGGCTCTGACAGGGGCTATGGCTACACCTTC.

This clone was picked up one time. This chain connects TRBV9 to TRBJ1-4; tentatively, D is TRBD1 (5 bases). Trimming pared 4 bases from V and 10 bases from J, leaving 17 bases between. Per the germline V gene, CDR1 is SGDLS and CDR2 is YYNGEE. The CDR3 contains 14 residues. Here the CDR3 reads CASSPRRDRGKLFF. CDR3 sequence (DNA): TGTGCCAGCAGCCCGAGGCGGGACCGCGGAAAACTGTTTTTT. The complete variable domain, with remaining parts taken from reference TRBV9 and TRBJ1-4, reads DSGVTQTPKHLITATGQRVTLRCSPRSGDLSVYWYQQSLDQGLQFLIQYYNGEERAKGNILERFSAQQFPDLHSELNLSSLELGDSALYFCASSPRRDRGKLFFGSGTQLSVL.

The genes are TRBV5-1 and TRBJ2-2; D call uncertain. The CDR3 totals 14 residues. The germline V gene has CDR1 SGHRS and CDR2 YFSETQ. V was clipped by 0 bases and J by 7 bases, with 10 bases between them. The CDR3 protein is CASSLESKSGELFF. CDR3 DNA sequence: TGCGCCAGCAGCTTGGAGTCCAAGAGCGGGGAGCTGTTTTTT.

The genes are TRBV11-3 and TRBJ2-1; D is perhaps TRBD2 (5 bases). With 0 bases removed from V and 7 bases from J, the gap between germline ends came to 10 bases. Looked up from germline, CDR1 is SGHNT and CDR2 is YENEEA. The CDR3 is 14 amino acids. CDR3 coding DNA: TGTGCCAGCAGCTTAGAACTGGACTCTAATGAGCAGTTCTTC. This encodes CASSLELDSNEQFF.

The chain combines TRBV5-1 with TRBJ2-7; 7 bases match TRBD2. V lost 5 bases to trimming and J lost 2 bases; unmatched junction nucleotides: 10. The germline V gene has CDR1 SGHRS and CDR2 YFSETQ. The CDR3 length is 15 residues. In nucleotides, the CDR3 is TGCGCCAGCAGGACGGGACTAACCACAGCCTACGAGCAGTACTTC. It codes for CASRTGLTTAYEQYF. The full variable domain, completed using reference TRBV5-1 and TRBJ2-7, is KAGVTQTPRYLIKTRGQQVTLSCSPISGHRSVSWYQQTPGQGLQFLFEYFSETQRNKGNFPGRFSGRQFSNSRSEMNVSTLELGDSALYLCASRTGLTTAYEQYFGPGTRLTVT.

The V call is TRBV6-1, the J call TRBJ2-1; TRBD1 matches 8 bases. Germline CDR1 reads MNHNS; CDR2 reads SASEGT. CDR3 length: 15 residues. Trimming cost V 4 bases and J 6 bases; bases outside gene matches: 8. CDR3 sequence (DNA): TGTGCCAGCAGTGTCGACAGGGGCCCGAGCAATGAGCAGTTCTTC. This encodes CASSVDRGPSNEQFF.